Listed here are 10 T cell receptor beta chains from one sample, sequenced in a study of blood T cell repertoires in COVID-19. Sequencing used immunoSEQ multiplex PCR; TCRdb keeps in-frame clones, though not all of them. The table lists 150,000 to 250,000 clones, 70% to 80% of them singletons. Sequencing was done on a sample of peripheral blood. These receptors originate from a middle-aged woman with COVID-19, enrolled during active disease.

This chain connects TRBV7-8 to TRBJ2-3; TRBD2 is a possible D gene (6 bases). The CDR3 loop spans 15 amino acids. V was trimmed by 1 base and J by 1 base, leaving 9 bases between them. Looked up from germline, CDR1 is SGHVS and CDR2 is FQNEAQ. The CDR3 here is CASSLDSGGTDTQYF. For the CDR3, the DNA is TGTGCCAGCAGCTTAGATTCGGGGGGCACAGATACGCAGTATTTT.

This clone showed up just once. The V call is TRBV6-2 or TRBV6-3, the J call TRBJ1-4; 7 nucleotides match TRBD1. Germline V gene sequence: CDR1 MNHEY, CDR2 SVGEGT. V gave up 5 bases and J gave up 5 bases; unmatched junction bases: 5. CDR3 length: 14 amino acids. The CDR3 is CASSQGGMNEKLFF. For the CDR3, the DNA is TGTGCCAGCAGTCAAGGGGGCATGAATGAAAAACTGTTTTTT.

As DNA, the CDR3 is TGCGCCAGCAGCCAGGACAATCCCACAGATACGCAGTATTTT. Its translation is CASSQDNPTDTQYF. V usage is TRBV5-1 and J usage is TRBJ2-3; weak D call: TRBD1 (5 bases). V lost 4 bases, J lost 2 bases, and 11 bases lay in between. Germline CDR1 is SGHRS and CDR2 is YFSETQ. This CDR3 region has 14 residues.

The rearrangement links TRBV18 to TRBJ1-1, with D maybe TRBD1 (5 bases). CDR3 length equals 12 residues. The germline V gene has CDR1 KGHSH and CDR2 LQKENI. V was trimmed by 4 bases and J by 8 bases, leaving 11 bases between them. CDR3 sequence: CASSLGGVEAFF. DNA of the CDR3: TGTGCCAGCTCACTTGGGGGGGTCGAAGCTTTCTTT.

This clone has only one observation. For the CDR3, the DNA is TGCAGTGCTAGTGGGGGAGGGGGCTACACCTTC. This codes for CSASGGGGYTF. The V and J genes are TRBV20-1 and TRBJ1-2; tentative D call: TRBD1 (5 bases). CDR1 and CDR2 (germline): DFQATT, SNEGSKA (reference sequence). The CDR3 has 11 amino acids. V was shortened by 3 bases and J by 8 bases, with 10 bases between the two germline ends.

The J gene is TRBJ2-5, the V gene TRBV18; no reliable D call. Germline values: CDR1 KGHSH, CDR2 LQKENI. The CDR3 sequence is 14 residues long. V was pared by 3 bases and J by 1 base, with 9 bases between. CDR3 loop: CASSPPVPQETQYF. The CDR3 DNA is TGTGCCAGCTCACCCCCGGTCCCCCAAGAGACCCAGTACTTC.

This chain joins TRBV2 and TRBJ2-7, with D uncertain. V lost 3 bases and J lost 2, with 8 bases in between. The CDR3 loop spans 13 amino acids. In germline, CDR1 is SNHLY, CDR2 FYNNEI. The CDR3 region is CASSDGYAYEQYF. The CDR3 nucleotides are TGTGCCAGCAGTGACGGTTATGCCTACGAGCAGTACTTC.

The chain combines TRBV5-1 with TRBJ2-3; 10 nucleotides align to TRBD2. CDR1 is SGHRS and CDR2 is YFSETQ in the germline V gene. This CDR3 has 14 residues. The J segment lost 7 bases and the V segment lost 5 bases, leaving 7 bases of the junction unmatched. The chain's CDR3 is CASSSGGSANTQYF. CDR3 bases: TGCGCCAGCAGTAGCGGGGGGTCTGCCAATACGCAGTATTTT. The entire variable domain, with the rest obtained from reference TRBV5-1 and TRBJ2-3, is as follows: KAGVTQTPRYLIKTRGQQVTLSCSPISGHRSVSWYQQTPGQGLQFLFEYFSETQRNKGNFPGRFSGRQFSNSRSEMNVSTLELGDSALYLCASSSGGSANTQYFGPGTRLTVL.

CDR3 DNA: TGCGCCAGCAGTCCCACAGGGTCAAGGAACTACGAGCAGTACTTC. Protein product: CASSPTGSRNYEQYF. The chain links TRBV5-1 to TRBJ2-7; perhaps TRBD1 as D (6 bases). Germline CDR1 is SGHRS and CDR2 is YFSETQ. This CDR3 is 15 amino acids long. V lost 5 bases, J lost 3 bases, and 18 bases lay in between.

This clone appeared many times. The gene calls are TRBV5-4 and TRBJ2-1, with TRBD2 matching over 8 bases. The CDR3 is made up of 16 amino acids. The junction had 9 bases not matched to a gene; V was cut back by 1 base and J by 6 bases. The V gene's germline CDR1 is SGHNT and CDR2 YYREEE (reference sequence). CDR3 sequence (DNA): TGTGCCAGCAGCTTGTTCTTAGCGGGAACCCTCAATGAGCAGTTCTTC. Protein: CASSLFLAGTLNEQFF.